This T cell receptor beta chain was sequenced during a study of CD8 T cells in ankylosing spondylitis. Study-wide points: There was reportedly significant enrichment of clones that were disease-linked in matched ankylosing spondylitis synovial fluid. A TCR beta motif made of fewer than ten highly homologous variants seemed typical of ankylosing spondylitis blood.

TCRdb reprocessed the 5' RACE reads with MiXCR, giving one entry per CDR3 protein. The sample lists about 250,000 distinct CDR3 sequences; over 30% were seen once. V was pared by 2 bases and J by 3 bases, with 5 bases of the junction left unmatched. Germline values: CDR1 SGDLS, CDR2 YYNGEE. The CDR3 contains 15 residues. Worth noting for this clonotype: Its specificity is not known.

Sequencing was carried out using blood, either unsorted or a sorted T cell fraction (not recorded which). V usage is TRBV9 and J usage is TRBJ1-2, with 9 nucleotides matching TRBD1. The TCR comes from a male donor with ankylosing spondylitis or in good health (not recorded which). The CDR3 region is CASSVPTGGDYGYTF. CDR3 DNA sequence: TGTGCCAGCAGCGTCCCGACAGGGGGAGACTATGGCTACACCTTC.